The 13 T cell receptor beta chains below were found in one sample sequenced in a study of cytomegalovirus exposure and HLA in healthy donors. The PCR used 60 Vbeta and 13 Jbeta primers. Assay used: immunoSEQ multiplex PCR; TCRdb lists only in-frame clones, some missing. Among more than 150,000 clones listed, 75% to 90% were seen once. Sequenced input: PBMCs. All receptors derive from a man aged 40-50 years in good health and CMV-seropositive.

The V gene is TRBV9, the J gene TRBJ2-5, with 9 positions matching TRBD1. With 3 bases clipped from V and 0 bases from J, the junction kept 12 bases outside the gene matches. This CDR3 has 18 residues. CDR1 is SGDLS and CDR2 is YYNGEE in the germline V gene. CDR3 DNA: TGTGCCAGCAGCGAGGGGACAGGGATAGCGGGTTACCAAGAGACCCAGTACTTC. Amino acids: CASSEGTGIAGYQETQYF.

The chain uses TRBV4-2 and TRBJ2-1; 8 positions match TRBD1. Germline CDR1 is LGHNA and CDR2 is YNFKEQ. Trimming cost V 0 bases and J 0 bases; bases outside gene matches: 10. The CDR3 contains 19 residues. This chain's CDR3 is CASSQEAAGGYRSYNEQFF. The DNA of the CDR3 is TGTGCCAGCAGCCAAGAGGCGGCAGGGGGCTATCGCTCCTACAATGAGCAGTTCTTC.

DNA for the CDR3: TGCGCCAGCAGCTCCGGACTAGCGGGTAGCACAGATACGCAGTATTTT. Its translation is CASSSGLAGSTDTQYF. V gene TRBV5-1 combines with J gene TRBJ2-3; 11 bases map to TRBD2. This CDR3 spans 16 amino acids. Germline-derived CDR1 and CDR2 are SGHRS and YFSETQ. Losses at the gene ends were 3 bases for V and 0 bases for J; bases not matched to a gene: 3.

CDR3 residues: CASSQDYRTYGYTF. CDR3 nucleotide sequence: TGTGCCAGCAGCCAAGACTACAGAACCTATGGCTACACCTTC. The chain is built from TRBV14 and TRBJ1-2; D gene unclear. The CDR3 covers 14 residues. The germline V gene has CDR1 SGHDN and CDR2 FVKESK. Deletions cut 0 bases from V and 4 bases from J, with 9 bases between.

DNA for the CDR3: TGTGCCAGCAGACCCGACCCGGGGCGGGGAGGTTCCTACAATGAGCAGTTCTTC. This gives the protein CASRPDPGRGGSYNEQFF. V usage is TRBV27 and J usage is TRBJ2-1; D might be TRBD2 (6 bases). CDR3 size: 18 residues. Germline V gene lookup returns CDR1 MNHEY and CDR2 SMNVEV (reference sequence). V lost 6 bases and J lost 1, with 22 bases in between.

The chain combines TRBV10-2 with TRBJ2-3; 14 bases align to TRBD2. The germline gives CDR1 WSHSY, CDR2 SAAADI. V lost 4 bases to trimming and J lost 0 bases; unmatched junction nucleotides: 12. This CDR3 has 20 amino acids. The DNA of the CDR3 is TGCGCCAGCAGTGGAAGAGGACTAGCGGGGGGCTCGGGGAGCACAGATACGCAGTATTTT. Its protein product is CASSGRGLAGGSGSTDTQYF.

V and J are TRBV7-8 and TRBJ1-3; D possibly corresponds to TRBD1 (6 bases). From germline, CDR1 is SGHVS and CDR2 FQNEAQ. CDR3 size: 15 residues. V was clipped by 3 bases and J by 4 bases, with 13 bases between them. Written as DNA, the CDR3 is TGTGCCAGCAGCTTCCTTACAGGGAACGGAAACACCATATATTTT. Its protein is CASSFLTGNGNTIYF.

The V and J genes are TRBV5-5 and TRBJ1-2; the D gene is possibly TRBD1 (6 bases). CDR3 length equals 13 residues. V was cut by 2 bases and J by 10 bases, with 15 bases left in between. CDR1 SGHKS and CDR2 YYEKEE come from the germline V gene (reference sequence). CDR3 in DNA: TGTGCCAGCAGCTTCGAGGGACAAAGTGACTACACCTTC. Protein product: CASSFEGQSDYTF.

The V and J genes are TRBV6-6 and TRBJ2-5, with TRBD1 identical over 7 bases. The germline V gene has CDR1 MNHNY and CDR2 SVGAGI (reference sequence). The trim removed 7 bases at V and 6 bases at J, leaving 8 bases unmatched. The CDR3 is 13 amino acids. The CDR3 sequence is CASTNRGRQTQYF. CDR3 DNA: TGTGCCAGCACAAACAGGGGAAGGCAGACCCAGTACTTC.

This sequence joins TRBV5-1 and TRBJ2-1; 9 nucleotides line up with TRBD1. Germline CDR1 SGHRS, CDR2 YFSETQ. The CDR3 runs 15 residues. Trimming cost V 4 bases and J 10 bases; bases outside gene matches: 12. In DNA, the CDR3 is TGCGCCAGCAGCCCGATCCGGGACAGGGTTGACGAGCAGTTCTTC. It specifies CASSPIRDRVDEQFF. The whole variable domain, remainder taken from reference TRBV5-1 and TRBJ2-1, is KAGVTQTPRYLIKTRGQQVTLSCSPISGHRSVSWYQQTPGQGLQFLFEYFSETQRNKGNFPGRFSGRQFSNSRSEMNVSTLELGDSALYLCASSPIRDRVDEQFFGPGTRLTVL.

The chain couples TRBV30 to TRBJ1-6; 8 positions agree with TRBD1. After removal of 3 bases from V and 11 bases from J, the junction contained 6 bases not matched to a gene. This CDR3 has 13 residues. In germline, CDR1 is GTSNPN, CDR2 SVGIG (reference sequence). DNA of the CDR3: TGTGCCTGGAGCCCAGGGGGCCTTACACCCCTCCACTTT. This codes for CAWSPGGLTPLHF.

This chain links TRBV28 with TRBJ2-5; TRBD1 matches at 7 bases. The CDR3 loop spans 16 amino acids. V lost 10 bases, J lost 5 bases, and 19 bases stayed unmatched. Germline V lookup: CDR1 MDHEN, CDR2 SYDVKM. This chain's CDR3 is CATVVGATGPWETQYF. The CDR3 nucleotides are TGTGCCACCGTTGTGGGAGCGACAGGGCCTTGGGAGACCCAGTACTTC.

The CDR3 spells CSAAGGIGYTF. The CDR3, as DNA: TGCAGTGCAGCAGGGGGCATTGGCTACACCTTC. The chain carries TRBV20-1 and TRBJ1-2; 8 nucleotides line up with TRBD1. From germline, CDR1 is DFQATT and CDR2 SNEGSKA (reference sequence). This CDR3 contains 11 residues. V lost 6 bases and J lost 7; bases outside the gene matches: 4.